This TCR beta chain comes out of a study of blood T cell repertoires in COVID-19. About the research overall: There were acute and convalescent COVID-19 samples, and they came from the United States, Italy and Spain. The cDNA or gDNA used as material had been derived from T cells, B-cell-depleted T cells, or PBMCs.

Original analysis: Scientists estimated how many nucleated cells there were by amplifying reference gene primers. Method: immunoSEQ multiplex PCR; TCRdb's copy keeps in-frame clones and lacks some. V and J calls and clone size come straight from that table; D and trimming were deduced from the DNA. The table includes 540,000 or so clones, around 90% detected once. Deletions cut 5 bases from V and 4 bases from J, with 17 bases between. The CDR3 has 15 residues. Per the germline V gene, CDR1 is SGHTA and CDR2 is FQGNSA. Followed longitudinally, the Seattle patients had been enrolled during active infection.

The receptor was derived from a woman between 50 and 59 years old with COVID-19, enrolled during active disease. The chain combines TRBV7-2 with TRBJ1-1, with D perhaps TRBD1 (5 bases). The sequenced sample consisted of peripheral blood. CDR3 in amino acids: CASSLGGGVGTEAFF. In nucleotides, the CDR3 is TGTGCCAGCAGCCTCGGCGGGGGTGTGGGCACTGAAGCTTTCTTT.